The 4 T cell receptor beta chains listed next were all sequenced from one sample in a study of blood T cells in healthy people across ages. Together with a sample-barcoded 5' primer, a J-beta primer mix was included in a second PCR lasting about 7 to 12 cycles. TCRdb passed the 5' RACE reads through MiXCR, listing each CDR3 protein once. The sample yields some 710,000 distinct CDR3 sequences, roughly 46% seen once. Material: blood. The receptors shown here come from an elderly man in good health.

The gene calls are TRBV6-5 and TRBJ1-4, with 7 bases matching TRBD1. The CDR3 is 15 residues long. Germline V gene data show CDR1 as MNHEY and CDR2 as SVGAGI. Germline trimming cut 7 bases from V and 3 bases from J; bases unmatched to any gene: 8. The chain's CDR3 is CASTRGGEANEKLFF. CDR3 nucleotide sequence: TGTGCCAGCACCCGAGGGGGCGAAGCTAATGAAAAACTGTTTTTT.

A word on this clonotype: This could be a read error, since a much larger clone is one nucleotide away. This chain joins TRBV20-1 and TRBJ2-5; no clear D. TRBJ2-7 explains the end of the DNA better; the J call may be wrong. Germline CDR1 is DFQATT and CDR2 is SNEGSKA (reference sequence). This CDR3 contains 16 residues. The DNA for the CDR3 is TGCAGTGCTAGGGACCATCCCTTCGCTACCAGTACCGAGCAGTACTTC. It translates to CSARDHPFATSTEQYF.

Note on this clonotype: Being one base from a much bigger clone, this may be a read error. In nucleotides, the CDR3 is TGTGCCAGCCGTTACACAGGGGGCAACACTGAAGCTTTCTTT. Protein: CASRYTGGNTEAFF. This chain joins TRBV12-3 or TRBV12-4 and TRBJ1-1; 9 nucleotides match TRBD1. V was clipped by 8 bases and J by 2 bases; unmatched bases: 6. The CDR3 is 14 amino acids.

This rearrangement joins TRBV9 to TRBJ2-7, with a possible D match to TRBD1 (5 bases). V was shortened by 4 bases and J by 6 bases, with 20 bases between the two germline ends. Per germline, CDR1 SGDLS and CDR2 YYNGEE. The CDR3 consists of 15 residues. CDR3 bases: TGTGCCAGCAGCCCCGAGCCCCTCAGGGAAAGCGAGCAGTACTTC. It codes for CASSPEPLRESEQYF.